This T cell receptor beta chain appears in the sequencing data of a study of shared clonotypes between healthy human individuals. Overall study findings and caveats: There were few donors, and this limited the genetic and exposure-history diversity represented. Estimated clonotype richness was generally higher in naive than memory subsets.

Positive CCR7 selection of CD45RO-negative cells yielded the naive CD8 cells, and terminally differentiated effector memory CD45RA+ cells were excluded. Regarding this clone: The antigen is unknown.

V lost 3 bases to trimming and J lost 5 bases, with 10 bases between them. Germline loops: CDR1 SEHNR, CDR2 FQNEAQ (reference sequence). The CDR3 covers 13 residues. Clones were sequenced by immunoSEQ multiplex PCR, and TCRdb holds only the in-frame ones, with some missing. The sample comprises about 1,900,000 clones, around 96% of which are singletons, and 1% to 1.5% rests with the top ten. Sequencing was done on a sample of naive CD8+ T cells sorted from blood. The rearrangement uses TRBV7-9 and TRBJ1-1; D is undetermined. This sequence was found in a man between 18 and 29 years old in good health. This CDR3 is CASSFRVGTEAFF. CDR3 coding DNA: TGTGCCAGCAGCTTTCGGGTGGGGACTGAAGCTTTCTTT.